This T cell receptor (beta chain) was identified in a study of blood T cell repertoires in COVID-19. Study-wide context: The United States, Italy and Spain provided the acute and convalescent COVID-19 samples. PBMCs, B-cell-depleted T cells, or T cells were the source of the cDNA or gDNA that made up the material.

The V gene's germline CDR1 is LNHDA and CDR2 SQIVND (reference sequence). Trimming removed 5 bases at V and 8 bases at J, with 7 bases between. The CDR3 sequence is 11 residues long. Original processing methods: Nucleated cell number was recorded as an estimate derived from reference gene primer amplification. The method was immunoSEQ multiplex PCR; TCRdb's version includes in-frame clones alone and lacks a portion of them. The V and J calls and clone size come from that table; D and trimming were worked out from the DNA. Altogether 50,000 to 75,000 clones are present, around 79% being singletons, with the ten largest covering roughly 3.7%.

The chain carries TRBV19 and TRBJ2-1, with a weak D call TRBD2 (5 bases). The clonotype comes from a man aged 60 to 75 with acute or convalescent COVID-19. The source material was peripheral blood. The CDR3: CASSSRDEQFF. The CDR3 DNA reads as TGTGCCAGTAGTTCGAGGGATGAGCAGTTCTTC.